The 5 T cell receptor beta chains below come from one sample, sequenced in a study of T-cell memory formation after mild COVID-19. TCRdb recomputed calls from the 5' RACE reads with MiXCR, one row per CDR3 protein. Seen here are 85,000 to 120,000 distinct CDR3 sequences, about 15% observed once, and the top ten hold approximately 28%. The sequenced sample consisted of PBMCs or a T cell subset sorted from them (not recorded which). The origin of the receptors is an adult woman who had mild COVID-19 (a few samples of this study predate the infection). Cell type and time point are not known.

This clonotype has a handful of counts. The rearrangement uses TRBV6-5 and TRBJ2-2; maybe TRBD2 (6 bases). This CDR3 is 16 amino acids long. V was clipped by 2 bases and J by 0 bases, with 10 bases between them. Germline loops: CDR1 MNHEY, CDR2 SVGAGI. The CDR3 loop is CASSYEGLANTGELFF. The CDR3 nucleotides are TGTGCCAGCAGTTACGAGGGACTCGCGAACACCGGGGAGCTGTTTTTT.

This rearrangement joins TRBV9 to TRBJ2-2; D is unclear. CDR1 SGDLS and CDR2 YYNGEE come from the germline V gene. V gave up 3 bases and J gave up 0 bases, with 6 bases separating them. The CDR3 sequence is 14 residues long. The CDR3 coding sequence is TGTGCCAGCAGCGAGGTCCCGAACACCGGGGAGCTGTTTTTT. Its protein product is CASSEVPNTGELFF.

This chain joins TRBV9 and TRBJ2-3; TRBD2 agrees at 8 bases. Per the germline V gene, CDR1 is SGDLS and CDR2 is YYNGEE. V was pared by 0 bases and J by 4 bases, with 7 bases of the junction left unmatched. CDR3 length: 16 residues. This CDR3 reads CASSVASGGLADTQYF. DNA for the CDR3: TGTGCCAGCAGCGTAGCATCGGGGGGGCTGGCAGATACGCAGTATTTT. Supplemented by reference TRBV9 and TRBJ2-3, the full variable domain reads DSGVTQTPKHLITATGQRVTLRCSPRSGDLSVYWYQQSLDQGLQFLIQYYNGEERAKGNILERFSAQQFPDLHSELNLSSLELGDSALYFCASSVASGGLADTQYFGPGTRLTVL.

The chain joins TRBV9 to TRBJ1-2; no clear D. With 0 bases removed from V and 1 base from J, the gap between germline ends came to 7 bases. Germline V gene sequence: CDR1 SGDLS, CDR2 YYNGEE. The CDR3 runs to 14 residues. CDR3 region: CASSVGVGNYGYTF. The CDR3 nucleotides read TGTGCCAGCAGCGTAGGTGTGGGTAACTATGGCTACACCTTC.

This clonotype has a handful of counts. CDR3 nucleotides: TGTGCCAGCAGTTACTCGCCGGGTACAGATACGCAGTATTTT. Translating gives CASSYSPGTDTQYF. The chain uses TRBV6-5 and TRBJ2-3; D is undetermined. Germline CDR1 and CDR2: MNHEY and SVGAGI. V was cut by 0 bases and J by 3 bases, with 7 bases left in between. This CDR3 has 14 amino acids.